The present T cell receptor (beta chain) was sequenced within a study of blood T cell repertoires in COVID-19. Study-wide context: Material from acute and convalescent COVID-19 was sourced from the United States, Italy and Spain. PBMCs, B-cell-depleted T cells, or T cells provided the cDNA or gDNA that made up the material.

Original handling: Nucleated cell counts were estimated from reference gene primer amplification. Here immunoSEQ multiplex PCR was the method, and the copy in TCRdb shows in-frame clones only, minus some. For V, J and clone size, that table is used; D and trimming come from the DNA. The sample carries 150,000 to 200,000 clones, approximately 80% recorded once. The CDR3 is made up of 12 amino acids. Germline V gives CDR1 SNHLY, CDR2 FYNNEI. Trimming left V 7 bases short and J 4 bases short, with 11 bases between. In its sample, this clone was seen a few times. This receptor was taken from a man aged 60-69 years with acute or convalescent COVID-19. The chain combines TRBV2 with TRBJ2-7; TRBD2 might be the D (5 bases). The sequencing sample was made of peripheral blood. CDR3 amino acids: CASTGLAYEQYF. The CDR3 DNA reads as TGTGCCAGCACCGGACTGGCATACGAGCAGTACTTC.